The 16 T cell receptor beta chains below were found in one sample sequenced in a study of shared clonotypes between healthy human individuals. Libraries were prepared by immunoSEQ multiplex PCR; TCRdb keeps only in-frame clonotypes and omits some of them. The data show some 200,000 clones, with 60% to 70% seen just once and approximately 10% held by the top ten. Sequenced material: memory CD4+ T cells sorted from blood. Subset of the sample: CD45RA-negative fraction. The receptors stem from a man younger than 45 in good health.

The count of this clone is one. The chain employs TRBV21-1 and TRBJ2-3. TRBV21-1 is flagged as a pseudogene. The CDR3 consists of 13 residues. DNA of the CDR3: TGTGCCAAAAAGCAGGGAGGCACAGATACGCAGTATTTT. As protein: CAKKQGGTDTQYF.

This clone occurred a few times. V and J are TRBV7-2 and TRBJ2-5; no definite D call. The V and J ends lost 2 bases and 1 base respectively, with 5 bases between them. The CDR3 runs 13 residues. Germline V gives CDR1 SGHTA, CDR2 FQGNSA. The CDR3 sequence is CASSLHFQETQYF. The CDR3, as DNA: TGTGCCAGCAGCTTACACTTCCAAGAGACCCAGTACTTC.

The J gene is TRBJ1-2, the V gene TRBV4-3, with TRBD1 as a possible D gene (6 bases). Trimming took 2 bases from V and 2 from J, leaving 6 bases between them. Germline V gene sequence: CDR1 LGHNA, CDR2 YSLEER. The CDR3 contains 13 residues. As DNA, the CDR3 is TGCGCCAGCAGCCAACAGGGGAACTATGGCTACACCTTC. The encoded protein is CASSQQGNYGYTF.

The chain couples TRBV10-3 to TRBJ1-1; D is perhaps TRBD1 (5 bases). The germline CDR1 and CDR2 sequences are ENHRY and SYGVKD. The V end lost 10 bases, the J end lost 3 bases, and 18 bases lay between the germline ends. CDR3 length: 14 amino acids. CDR3 in DNA: TGTGCCACCGGGACGACGGGTCGTTACACTGAAGCTTTCTTT. Translating gives CATGTTGRYTEAFF.

The sample holds a few counts of this clone. The chain recombines TRBV2 with TRBJ1-2; D remains ambiguous. Looked up from germline, CDR1 is SNHLY and CDR2 is FYNNEI. There are 11 residues in the CDR3. Trimming cost V 2 bases and J 7 bases, with 5 bases left between them. CDR3 in DNA: TGTGCCAGCAGTGAATCGGGTGGCTACACCTTC. This encodes CASSESGGYTF.

A word on this clone: The same CDR3 can be traced to other DNA sequences in this sample. The DNA of the CDR3 is TGTGCCAGCAGCCAGGGGGGCGAGCAGTACTTC. It yields the protein CASSQGGEQYF. The chain combines TRBV6-5 with TRBJ2-7, with a weak D call TRBD1 (7 bases). CDR1 and CDR2 (germline): MNHEY, SVGAGI. V dropped 6 bases and J dropped 6 bases, with 9 bases sitting between them. The CDR3 contains 11 residues.

This chain joins TRBV11-2 and TRBJ2-7; 9 nucleotides line up with TRBD2. The CDR3 covers 15 residues. V gave up 2 bases and J gave up 6 bases; unmatched junction bases: 8. Germline V lookup: CDR1 SGHAT, CDR2 FQNNGV. Here the CDR3 reads CASSLISLAGSEQYF. The CDR3 DNA reads as TGTGCCAGCAGCTTAATATCACTAGCGGGTTCCGAGCAGTACTTC.

This chain joins TRBV15 and TRBJ2-7, with 11 bases fitting TRBD1. The CDR3 covers 18 residues. The V gene end was trimmed by 0 bases and the J gene end by 7 bases; junction bases not matched to a gene: 14. Germline CDR1 and CDR2: LNHNV and YYDKDF (reference sequence). The CDR3 sequence is CATSRDPDRGRPTWEQYF. The CDR3 coding sequence is TGTGCCACCAGCAGAGATCCGGACAGGGGGCGACCTACGTGGGAGCAGTACTTC.

The V gene is TRBV10-2, the J gene TRBJ2-1; weak D call: TRBD2 (7 bases). CDR1 and CDR2 (germline): WSHSY, SAAADI. The V end lost 8 bases, the J end lost 1 base, and 21 bases lay between the germline ends. The CDR3 covers 17 residues. CDR3: CASGQGGRGISYNEQFF. CDR3 sequence (DNA): TGCGCCAGCGGACAAGGGGGGAGGGGGATTTCCTACAATGAGCAGTTCTTC.

The chain recombines TRBV28 with TRBJ2-6; D is perhaps TRBD1 or TRBD2 (6 bases each). The germline gives CDR1 MDHEN, CDR2 SYDVKM. The V gene lost 6 bases and the J gene lost 0 bases, with 21 bases spanning the gap. The CDR3 contains 19 residues. In nucleotides, the CDR3 is TGTGCCAGCAGCCCTCGGGGAACAGGGACTTTCTCTGGGGCCAACGTCCTGACTTTC. Amino acid sequence: CASSPRGTGTFSGANVLTF.

The chain uses TRBV28 and TRBJ2-3; D is uncertain. Germline V gene sequence: CDR1 MDHEN, CDR2 SYDVKM. V dropped 2 bases and J dropped 6 bases, with 9 bases sitting between them. CDR3 size: 13 residues. The CDR3 loop reads CASSLGLTDTQYF. CDR3 nucleotides: TGTGCCAGCAGTTTAGGGTTAACTGATACGCAGTATTTT.

The chain has TRBV9 and TRBJ2-5; 8 bases map to TRBD1. CDR1 SGDLS and CDR2 YYNGEE come from the germline V gene. This CDR3 region has 15 residues. With 3 bases clipped from V and 4 bases from J, the junction kept 8 bases outside the gene matches. Here the CDR3 reads CASSGQGSVRETQYF. In nucleotides, the CDR3 is TGTGCCAGCAGCGGACAGGGGAGCGTAAGAGAGACCCAGTACTTC. The whole variable domain, filled in from reference TRBV9 and TRBJ2-5, reads DSGVTQTPKHLITATGQRVTLRCSPRSGDLSVYWYQQSLDQGLQFLIQYYNGEERAKGNILERFSAQQFPDLHSELNLSSLELGDSALYFCASSGQGSVRETQYFGPGTRLLVL.

The J gene is TRBJ2-7, the V gene TRBV5-4, with a possible D match to TRBD2 (5 bases). V was clipped by 2 bases and J by 1 base, with 13 bases between them. The CDR3 is 15 residues long. Germline V CDR1 and CDR2: SGHNT, YYREEE (reference sequence). CDR3 sequence reads: CASSLPGSSSYEQYF. DNA of the CDR3: TGTGCCAGCAGCTTACCGGGGTCAAGTTCCTACGAGCAGTACTTC.

The chain has TRBV7-8 and TRBJ2-5, with 8 positions matching TRBD2. Germline values: CDR1 SGHVS, CDR2 FQNEAQ. V shed 5 bases and J 5 bases; nucleotides not matched to a gene: 7. This CDR3 comprises 14 residues. The CDR3 nucleotides are TGTGCCAGCAGCCCGGGACTAGTCAAGGAGACCCAGTACTTC. This codes for CASSPGLVKETQYF. The full variable domain, with the rest looked up from reference TRBV7-8 and TRBJ2-5, is GAGVSQSPRYKVAKRGQDVALRCDPISGHVSLFWYQQALGQGPEFLTYFQNEAQLDKSGLPSDRFFAERPEGSVSTLKIQRTQQEDSAVYLCASSPGLVKETQYFGPGTRLLVL.

This sequence joins TRBV7-9 and TRBJ2-2; D is perhaps TRBD2 (6 bases). Germline-derived CDR1 and CDR2 are SEHNR and FQNEAQ (reference sequence). V shed 5 bases and J shed 3 bases, with 10 bases lying between them. This CDR3 is built from 14 residues. The CDR3 nucleotides read TGTGCCAGCAGCGTTCAGCGGGACACCGGGGAGCTGTTTTTT. Translated: CASSVQRDTGELFF.

The V gene is TRBV15, the J gene TRBJ2-3; no clear D gene. Germline V gives CDR1 LNHNV, CDR2 YYDKDF (reference sequence). V was cut by 1 base and J by 2 bases, with 4 bases left in between. CDR3 size: 13 residues. As DNA, the CDR3 is TGTGCCACCAGCAGAGGGGACACAGATACGCAGTATTTT. Protein sequence: CATSRGDTDTQYF.